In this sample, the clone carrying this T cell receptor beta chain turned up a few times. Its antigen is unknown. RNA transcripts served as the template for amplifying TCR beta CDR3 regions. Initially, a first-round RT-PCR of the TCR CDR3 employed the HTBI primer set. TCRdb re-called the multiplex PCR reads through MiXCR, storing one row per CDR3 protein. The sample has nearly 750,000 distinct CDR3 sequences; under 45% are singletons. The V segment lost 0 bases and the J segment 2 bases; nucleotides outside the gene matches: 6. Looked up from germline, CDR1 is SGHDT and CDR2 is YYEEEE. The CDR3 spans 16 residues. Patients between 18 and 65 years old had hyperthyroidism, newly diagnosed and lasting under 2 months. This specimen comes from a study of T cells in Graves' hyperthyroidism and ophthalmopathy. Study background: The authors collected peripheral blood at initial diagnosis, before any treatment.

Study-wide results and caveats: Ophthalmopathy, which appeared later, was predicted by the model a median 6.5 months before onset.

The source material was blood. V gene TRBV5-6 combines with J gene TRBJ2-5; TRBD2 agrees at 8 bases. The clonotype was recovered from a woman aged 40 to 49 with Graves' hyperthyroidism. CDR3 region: CASSLVLAGTQETQYF. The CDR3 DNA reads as TGTGCCAGCAGCTTGGTTCTAGCGGGTACACAAGAGACCCAGTACTTC. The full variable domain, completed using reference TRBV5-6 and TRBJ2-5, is DAGVTQSPTHLIKTRGQQVTLRCSPKSGHDTVSWYQQALGQGPQFIFQYYEEEERQRGNFPDRFSGHQFPNYSSELNVNALLLGDSALYLCASSLVLAGTQETQYFGPGTRLLVL.